Listed below are T cell receptor beta chains from one sample, sequenced in a study of blood T cell repertoires in COVID-19. The data were produced by immunoSEQ multiplex PCR, yet TCRdb's version contains in-frame clones alone and is incomplete. The sample has some 200,000 clones; more than 75% are singletons. The sample taken for sequencing was peripheral blood. The receptors here all came from a man aged 40-49 years with active or convalescent COVID-19. Both conserved end residues are part of each CDR3. D genes are given only for firm matches. Part of the rows lack a size; the others show once, few, many or a class for expanded clones.

>TRBJ1-1|NA|TRBV6-6|NA
CASRQSGTEAFF
>TRBJ1-5|NA|TRBV4-1|NA
CASSQGDIGNQPQHF
>TRBJ1-1|NA|TRBV6-5|NA
CASILAGRMNTEAFF
>TRBJ1-4|NA|TRBV7-2|once
CASSPDGGVTNEKLFF
>TRBJ2-2|NA|TRBV4-1|once
CASSRGIEPEVGTGELFF
>TRBJ2-1|TRBD1|TRBV27|NA
CASSLGTGGLNEQFF
>TRBJ2-5|NA|TRBV2|NA
CASSMGLNSIGTQYF
>TRBJ2-5|NA|TRBV3-1/TRBV3-2|NA
CASILGETQYF
>TRBJ1-1|NA|TRBV11-3|NA
CASSSQRGGRTEAFF
>TRBJ1-5|NA|TRBV19|NA
CASSIAPGGNQPQHF
>TRBJ2-2|NA|TRBV28|NA
CASTTTGLGSGELFF
>TRBJ1-5|NA|TRBV28|NA
CASSLSGTYYSNQPQHF
>TRBJ2-2|TRBD1|TRBV30|NA
CAWRRGTGFTGELFF
>TRBJ2-1|TRBD1|TRBV30|NA
CAYGIGTGGNEQFF
>TRBJ2-5|NA|TRBV18|NA
CASSPKQGPETQYF
>TRBJ1-3|NA|TRBV28|NA
CASSLQAPGNTIYF
>TRBJ2-7|TRBD1|TRBV5-1|NA
CASSLGQGLEKYF
>TRBJ2-7|NA|TRBV10-2|once
CASSESSPGPRDFVTYEQYF
>TRBJ2-7|TRBD1|TRBV29-1|once
CSVVLGQGDYEQYF
>TRBJ1-1|NA|TRBV4-2|NA
CASSQDRGHTEAFF
>TRBJ2-1|TRBD1|TRBV29-1|once
CSAVNYDRESYNEQFF
>TRBJ2-1|TRBD2|TRBV19|NA
CATQTSGVIYEQFF
>TRBJ2-1|NA|TRBV7-2|NA
CASSPRRNEQFF
>TRBJ1-1|NA|TRBV5-1|NA
CASSRTDYMNTEAFF
>TRBJ1-4|TRBD1|TRBV28|NA
CASSSTGQDEKLFF
>TRBJ2-6|NA|TRBV6-5|NA
CASMRVKGANVLTF
>TRBJ1-3|NA|TRBV28|NA
CASCDGDSGNTIYF
>TRBJ2-3|TRBD2|TRBV27|NA
CASTPGGGGLDTQYF
>TRBJ2-7|NA|TRBV3-1/TRBV3-2|NA
CASSQPRALAYEQYF
>TRBJ1-1|NA|TRBV30|NA
CAWSVGGSRNTEAFF
>TRBJ2-3|TRBD2|TRBV9|many
CASSTSPSGGTDTQYF
>TRBJ2-5|NA|TRBV11-2|NA
CASSSGLRETQYF